The next 22 T cell receptor beta chains were all read from a single sample in a study of T cells in Graves' hyperthyroidism and ophthalmopathy. RNA transcripts served as the template for amplifying TCR beta CDR3 regions. With the HTBI primer set, the TCR CDR3 went through a first round of RT-PCR. One entry per CDR3 protein results from TCRdb running MiXCR on the multiplex PCR reads. In the table there are 500,000 to 650,000 distinct CDR3 sequences, 15% to 20% of which are singletons. The sample was blood. The source is a man aged 35-49 years with Graves' ophthalmopathy.

The chain carries TRBV7-9 and TRBJ2-7, with D unresolved. Trimming shortened V by 5 bases and J by 4 bases, and 15 bases separated the two germline ends. Germline V gives CDR1 SEHNR, CDR2 FQNEAQ (reference sequence). This CDR3 has 14 residues. This chain's CDR3 is CASSQGDGRYEQYF. The CDR3, as DNA: TGTGCCAGCAGCCAAGGTGACGGCCGATACGAGCAGTACTTC.

The J gene is TRBJ2-7, the V gene TRBV5-1; the D is unclear. The CDR3 spans 14 residues. Germline V gene lookup returns CDR1 SGHRS and CDR2 YFSETQ. V lost 0 bases to trimming and J lost 5 bases, with 12 bases between them. The CDR3 DNA follows: TGCGCCAGCAGCTTGGGCCGCCAAGGGAACGAGCAGTACTTC. It is translated as CASSLGRQGNEQYF.

In this sample, this clonotype turned up a few times. J is TRBJ1-1 and V is TRBV6-6; D may be TRBD1 (5 bases). Between the trimmed V and J ends, which lost 0 bases and 2 bases, there was a span of 10 bases. This CDR3 spans 15 amino acids. Germline values: CDR1 MNHNY, CDR2 SVGAGI (reference sequence). This chain's CDR3 is CASSYSTRANTEAFF. The CDR3 coding sequence is TGTGCCAGCAGTTACTCTACCAGGGCCAACACTGAAGCTTTCTTT.

This clonotype came up many times. The genes are TRBV2 and TRBJ1-4; 7 positions agree with TRBD1. V shed 7 bases and J 3 bases; nucleotides not matched to a gene: 2. CDR1 is SNHLY and CDR2 is FYNNEI in the germline V gene. The CDR3 consists of 13 residues. CDR3 in amino acids: CASKGQPNEKLFF. CDR3 in DNA: TGTGCCAGCAAGGGACAGCCTAATGAAAAACTGTTTTTT.

The V call is TRBV12-3 or TRBV12-4, the J call TRBJ1-3; D might be TRBD1 (5 bases). The V gene lost 7 bases and the J gene lost 0 bases, with 13 bases spanning the gap. This CDR3 spans 15 amino acids. The CDR3 is CASTPGPFSGNTIYF. The CDR3, as DNA: TGTGCCAGCACCCCGGGACCGTTCTCTGGAAACACCATATATTTT.

This clonotype occurred many times. The genes are TRBV5-1 and TRBJ2-3; D tentatively fits TRBD1 or TRBD2 (5 bases each). CDR1 is SGHRS and CDR2 is YFSETQ in the germline V gene. CDR3 size: 14 residues. V lost 3 bases, J lost 5 bases, and 13 bases lay in between. The CDR3 coding sequence is TGCGCCAGCAGCTCGGGACCCTCGGTAGATACGCAGTATTTT. Protein product: CASSSGPSVDTQYF.

Ten or more counts support this clonotype. The V gene is TRBV2, the J gene TRBJ1-2; D call uncertain. Germline loops: CDR1 SNHLY, CDR2 FYNNEI. V was cut by 2 bases and J by 4 bases, with 11 bases left in between. The CDR3 covers 14 residues. CDR3: CASSERVQAYGYTF. In DNA form, the CDR3 reads TGTGCCAGCAGTGAACGGGTACAAGCCTATGGCTACACCTTC.

This clonotype occurred many times. This sequence joins TRBV27 and TRBJ2-1; D not certain. V was shortened by 2 bases and J by 5 bases, with 10 bases between the two germline ends. Per germline, CDR1 MNHEY and CDR2 SMNVEV (reference sequence). The CDR3 spans 14 residues. In nucleotides, the CDR3 is TGTGCCAGCAGTTTAGGCTTAACACACAATGAGCAGTTCTTC. Translating it yields CASSLGLTHNEQFF.

Many counts were recorded for this clonotype. V and J are TRBV6-1 and TRBJ2-7; D possibly corresponds to TRBD1 (5 bases). Per the germline V gene, CDR1 is MNHNS and CDR2 is SASEGT. CDR3 length: 15 residues. The V gene lost 0 bases and the J gene lost 2 bases, with 11 bases spanning the gap. The DNA for the CDR3 is TGTGCCAGCAGTGAAGCGCTCGGACAAACCTACGAGCAGTACTTC. Protein: CASSEALGQTYEQYF.

This clonotype has just a few counts. The chain recombines TRBV20-1 with TRBJ2-1; 7 bases are a match to TRBD2. CDR1 and CDR2 from the germline V gene are DFQATT and SNEGSKA (reference sequence). The V and J ends lost 5 bases and 15 bases, in that order; junction bases with no gene match: 10. CDR3 length: 11 amino acids. The CDR3 DNA is TGCAGTGCTCCAACCGGGACTAAGGCGTTCTTC. It translates to CSAPTGTKAFF.

V usage is TRBV12-3 or TRBV12-4 and J usage is TRBJ1-6; a possible D gene is TRBD1 (5 bases). V was cut by 2 bases and J by 10 bases, with 6 bases left in between. This CDR3 is built from 12 residues. CDR3 loop: CASSLQGSPLHF. CDR3 sequence (DNA): TGTGCCAGCAGTTTACAGGGATCACCCCTCCACTTT.

In this sample, this clonotype turned up a few times. This chain connects TRBV27 to TRBJ1-1; TRBD1 matches at 10 bases. V lost 6 bases to trimming and J lost 9 bases; unmatched junction nucleotides: 10. CDR1 is MNHEY and CDR2 is SMNVEV in the germline V gene (reference sequence). The CDR3 covers 14 residues. The chain's CDR3 is CASSATRTGGKAFF. The CDR3 nucleotides are TGTGCCAGCAGCGCAACGCGGACAGGGGGGAAAGCTTTCTTT.

In regard to this clonotype: One junction end disagrees with the germline gene, perhaps due to a read error. The CDR3 DNA follows: TGTGCCAGCAGCCCCGGACAGCCCCAAGAGACCCAGTACTTC. This gives the protein CASSPGQPQETQYF. J is TRBJ2-5 and V is TRBV5-1; D perhaps matches TRBD1 (6 bases). There are 14 residues in the CDR3. CDR1 and CDR2 (germline): SGHRS, YFSETQ. The entire variable domain, with the rest obtained from reference TRBV5-1 and TRBJ2-5, is as follows: KAGVTQTPRYLIKTRGQQVTLSCSPISGHRSVSWYQQTPGQGLQFLFEYFSETQRNKGNFPGRFSGRQFSNSRSEMNVSTLELGDSALYLCASSPGQPQETQYFGPGTRLLVL.

For this clonotype: A clone one base away is much larger, so this may be a read error. The rearrangement uses TRBV30 and TRBJ2-7; 11 bases agree with TRBD1. This CDR3 has 13 residues. J gave up 6 bases and V 2 bases, and 3 bases lay outside the gene matches. CDR1 is GTSNPN and CDR2 is SVGIG in the germline V gene (reference sequence). The CDR3 loop is CAWSSGQGGEQYF. The DNA for the CDR3 is TGTGCCTGGAGTTCGGGACAGGGGGGCGAGCAGTACTTC.

This clonotype was found many times. The gene calls are TRBV6-2 or TRBV6-3 and TRBJ2-7, with a weak D call TRBD1 (6 bases). The CDR3 is made up of 14 amino acids. The germline V gene has CDR1 MNHEY and CDR2 SVGEGT. Deletions cut 6 bases from V and 3 bases from J, with 15 bases between. As DNA, the CDR3 is TGTGCCAGCAGATATCGGACAGTGTACTACGAGCAGTACTTC. Protein product: CASRYRTVYYEQYF.

This clonotype was picked up a small number of times. This rearrangement joins TRBV5-5 to TRBJ1-2, with D perhaps TRBD1 (6 bases). CDR3 length: 15 amino acids. Between the trimmed V and J ends, which lost 4 bases and 4 bases, there was a span of 17 bases. The germline gives CDR1 SGHKS, CDR2 YYEKEE (reference sequence). The CDR3 DNA is TGTGCCAGCAGCCGAGGGACAACTTCCACCTATGGCTACACCTTC. This encodes CASSRGTTSTYGYTF.

This clonotype was seen many times. The chain uses TRBV7-2 and TRBJ1-6; possibly TRBD1 for D (5 bases). V shed 2 bases and J shed 9 bases, with 8 bases lying between them. Germline V gives CDR1 SGHTA, CDR2 FQGNSA. The CDR3 runs to 13 residues. CDR3 loop: CASSLQGGSPLHF. As DNA, the CDR3 is TGTGCCAGCAGCTTACAGGGAGGTTCACCCCTCCACTTT.

The J gene is TRBJ1-1, the V gene TRBV13; no clear D gene. The V end lost 1 base, the J end lost 5 bases, and 8 bases lay between the germline ends. The CDR3 consists of 13 residues. The germline gives CDR1 PRHDT, CDR2 FYEKMQ (reference sequence). The CDR3 loop reads CASSLESRTEAFF. In DNA form, the CDR3 reads TGTGCCAGCAGCTTAGAAAGTCGGACTGAAGCTTTCTTT. The variable domain in full, with the rest retrieved from reference TRBV13 and TRBJ1-1, is AAGVIQSPRHLIKEKRETATLKCYPIPRHDTVYWYQQGPGQDPQFLISFYEKMQSDKGSIPDRFSAQQFSDYHSELNMSSLELGDSALYFCASSLESRTEAFFGQGTRLTVV.

The chain is built from TRBV5-4 and TRBJ2-5; perhaps TRBD2 as D (5 bases). The DNA end is a closer match to TRBJ2-1, so the J assignment may be wrong. CDR3 size: 15 residues. CDR1 and CDR2 from the germline V gene are SGHNT and YYREEE (reference sequence). CDR3 loop: CASSPVGLAEETQFF. The DNA of the CDR3 is TGTGCCAGCAGCCCCGTTGGCCTAGCAGAAGAGACCCAGTTCTTC.

This chain joins TRBV27 and TRBJ2-1; 10 nucleotides agree with TRBD2. This CDR3 spans 12 amino acids. CDR1 is MNHEY, CDR2 SMNVEV, per germline (reference sequence). Trimming cost V 4 bases and J 14 bases; bases outside gene matches: 5. The CDR3 loop reads CASSSLAGEKFF. The CDR3 region has the DNA TGTGCCAGCAGTTCCCTAGCGGGAGAGAAGTTCTTC.

This clonotype has only a few counts. The chain links TRBV19 to TRBJ1-1; 7 nucleotides match TRBD1. This CDR3 comprises 14 residues. Germline CDR1 reads LNHDA; CDR2 reads SQIVND (reference sequence). Trimming took 5 bases from V and 4 from J; bases not matched to a gene: 7. CDR3 nucleotide sequence: TGTGCCAGTAGTTGGCCGGGACAGCCCACTGAAGCTTTCTTT. It encodes CASSWPGQPTEAFF.

V is TRBV6-1 and J is TRBJ1-3; 9 bases are a match to TRBD1. Germline V gene sequence: CDR1 MNHNS, CDR2 SASEGT. V trimming: 6 bases; J trimming: 0 bases; junction bases outside the gene matches: 9. This CDR3 contains 17 residues. CDR3 coding DNA: TGTGCCAGCAGAGCCGGGACAGGGTCGCTCTCTGGAAACACCATATATTTT. Its protein is CASRAGTGSLSGNTIYF.